This T cell receptor beta chain was sequenced during a study of CD8+CD57+ T cells in acquired aplastic anemia. Study-wide background: Sorted cells (CD4+ and CD8+) yielded DNA amounts that averaged about 3.1 ug. Findings and limits, study-wide: Shared by patients and controls, 25 to 35 CD8+ CDR3s were abundant in patients.

Profiles of TCR beta VDJ and CDR3 were generated from a genomic DNA template. From the reads, TCRdb called clonotypes with MiXCR, one entry per CDR3 protein. The table has some 92,000 distinct CDR3 sequences, 55% to 70% seen once; the top ten hold 55% to 65%. This CDR3 is 11 amino acids long. In regard to this clonotype: What it binds is unknown. The junction and the germline gene differ at one end; a read error may be behind it.

The authors sequenced patients whose flow cytometry had shown CD8+CD57+ cell expansion. Every patient had severe acquired aplastic anemia. Sampling of blood occurred while the patients had still received no therapy. The rearrangement joins TRBV12-3 or TRBV12-4 to TRBJ1-2; D gene ambiguous. The receptor was derived from a human donor with aplastic anemia. The sample consisted of sorted CD4+, CD8+, or CD8+CD57+ T cells (not recorded which) from PBMCs. The CDR3 protein is CASSLGFGGSF. The CDR3 DNA reads TGTGCCAGCAGTTTAGGCTTTGGCGGCTCCTTC.